This TCR beta chain was found in a study of cytomegalovirus exposure and HLA in healthy donors. Overall study results and limits: A later examination showed that TCR association rates differed by HLA locus, with DRB1 most and HLA-C fewest.

60 Vbeta and 13 Jbeta primers were used in PCR. Original data processing: Roughly 10 million shared chains were among the about 80 million unique TCR beta chains that a later analysis counted. Profiled with immunoSEQ multiplex PCR; TCRdb holds only in-frame clones, not every one. V, J and clone size are those of that table, while D and trimming were read from the DNA. The sample shows 150,000 to 200,000 clones, 65% to 85% of them seen only once. This CDR3 comprises 16 residues. Germline CDR1 SGHRS, CDR2 YFSETQ. V lost 4 bases and J lost 5; bases outside the gene matches: 7. A remark on this clone: What it binds is unknown.

This clonotype originated in a woman aged 40 to 55 in good health and CMV-seropositive. The chain has TRBV5-1 and TRBJ2-2; 11 bases align to TRBD1. The sequenced material came from PBMCs. CDR3 region: CASSIHGDRGTGELFF. The CDR3 DNA reads as TGCGCCAGCAGCATACATGGGGACAGGGGGACCGGGGAGCTGTTTTTT.